This T cell receptor (beta chain) came from a study of blood T cell repertoires in COVID-19. Overall study: PBMCs, B-cell-depleted T cells, or T cells were the source of the cDNA or gDNA that made up the material.

There are 14 residues in the CDR3. Germline-derived CDR1 and CDR2 are GTSNPN and SVGIG (reference sequence). V shed 2 bases and J shed 4 bases, with 11 bases lying between them. Generated by immunoSEQ multiplex PCR, the TCRdb table keeps only in-frame clones and is missing some. Among about 210,000 clones listed, 92% were seen once. The sequence was obtained from a man under 40 with acute or convalescent COVID-19. Sequenced sample: peripheral blood. The chain uses TRBV30 and TRBJ1-4, with D tentatively TRBD1 (6 bases). The CDR3: CAWSTGNVNEKLFF. The DNA for the CDR3 is TGTGCCTGGAGTACAGGGAACGTTAATGAAAAACTGTTTTTT. The entire variable domain, with the rest obtained from reference TRBV30 and TRBJ1-4, is as follows: SQTIHQWPATLVQPVGSPLSLECTVEGTSNPNLYWYRQAAGRGLQLLFYSVGIGQISSEVPQNLSASRPQDRQFILSSKKLLLSDSGFYLCAWSTGNVNEKLFFGSGTQLSVL.